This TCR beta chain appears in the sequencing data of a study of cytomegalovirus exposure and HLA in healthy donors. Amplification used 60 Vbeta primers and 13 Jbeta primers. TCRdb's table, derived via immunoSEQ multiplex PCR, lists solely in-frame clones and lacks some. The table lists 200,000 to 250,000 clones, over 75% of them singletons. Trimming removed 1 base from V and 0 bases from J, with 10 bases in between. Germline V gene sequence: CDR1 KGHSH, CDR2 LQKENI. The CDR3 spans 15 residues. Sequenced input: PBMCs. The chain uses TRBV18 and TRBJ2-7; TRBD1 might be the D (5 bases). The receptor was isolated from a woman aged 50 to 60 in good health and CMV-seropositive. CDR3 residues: CASSPLQGSSYEQYF. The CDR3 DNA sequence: TGTGCCAGCTCACCACTTCAGGGTAGCTCCTACGAGCAGTACTTC.